The 15 T cell receptor beta chains listed next were all sequenced from one sample in a study of T cell repertoires in cytomegalovirus infection. These receptors have no known antigen. MiXCR, applied by TCRdb to the reads, yields one record per CDR3 protein. This sample has some 500,000 distinct CDR3 sequences, with around 40% found just once. The starting material was cultured PBMCs, obtained from culture after CMV antigen stimulation. All receptors come from a human donor in good health (CMV status not recorded). Some clones in this sample may be carry-over from other donors' samples.

V and J are TRBV27 and TRBJ1-1; D is perhaps TRBD1 (5 bases). In germline, CDR1 is MNHEY, CDR2 SMNVEV (reference sequence). CDR3 length equals 15 residues. Trimming took off 0 bases at V and 1 base at J, with 9 bases between the two ends. The CDR3 here is CASSLSSGTNTEAFF. The CDR3 DNA follows: TGTGCCAGCAGTTTATCGTCTGGGACGAACACTGAAGCTTTCTTT.

The chain carries TRBV4-1 and TRBJ2-1, with TRBD1 matching 9 bases. V trimming: 4 bases; J trimming: 10 bases; junction bases outside the gene matches: 2. CDR3 length: 12 amino acids. The germline CDR1 and CDR2 sequences are MGHRA and YSYEKL. CDR3 sequence reads: CASSRQGVEQFF. DNA for the CDR3: TGCGCCAGCAGCCGACAGGGGGTAGAGCAGTTCTTC.

This clonotype was recorded at least ten times. This chain joins TRBV7-2 and TRBJ1-5; TRBD1 is a possible D gene (5 bases). V was clipped by 4 bases and J by 0 bases, with 19 bases between them. Per the germline V gene, CDR1 is SGHTA and CDR2 is FQGNSA. There are 18 residues in the CDR3. DNA of the CDR3: TGTGCCAGCAGCTACCGGGACCTAGCATATGATAGCAATCAGCCCCAGCATTTT. Protein sequence: CASSYRDLAYDSNQPQHF.

This clonotype has a count of ten or more. The J gene is TRBJ2-1, the V gene TRBV7-2; 7 bases are a match to TRBD2. The V segment lost 4 bases and the J segment 4 bases; nucleotides outside the gene matches: 16. The germline CDR1 and CDR2 sequences are SGHTA and FQGNSA. This CDR3 has 18 residues. The CDR3 sequence: CASSYPAGGGSAYNEQFF. The CDR3 DNA reads TGTGCCAGCAGCTACCCCGCGGGTGGCGGGAGTGCGTACAATGAGCAGTTCTTC.

The count of this clonotype is one. Written as DNA, the CDR3 is TGTGCCAGCAGCGAAAAAACCGGGAATTCCTACGAGCAGTACTTC. It translates to CASSEKTGNSYEQYF. V gene TRBV5-3 combines with J gene TRBJ2-7; TRBD2 is a possible D gene (5 bases). TRBV5-3 is filed as an ORF, its function uncertain. The CDR3 sequence is 15 residues long. Trimming cost V 8 bases and J 1 base, with 19 bases left between them.

The chain employs TRBV4-3 and TRBJ2-7, with D possibly TRBD1 on 6 matching bases. The V and J ends lost 4 bases and 4 bases respectively, with 17 bases between them. CDR1 is LGHNA and CDR2 is YSLEER in the germline V gene. This CDR3 spans 15 amino acids. CDR3 residues: CASSLLGAHPYEQYF. The CDR3 nucleotides are TGCGCCAGCAGCCTGCTGGGGGCGCACCCGTACGAGCAGTACTTC.

The count of this clonotype is one. This rearrangement joins TRBV29-1 to TRBJ2-7, with TRBD2 matching over 8 bases. This CDR3 contains 14 residues. Germline assignment: CDR1 SQVTM and CDR2 ANQGSEA. J was trimmed by 0 bases and V by 7 bases; bases with no gene match: 8. Here the CDR3 reads CSAAGGEGSYEQYF. In DNA form, the CDR3 reads TGCAGCGCCGCGGGAGGAGAGGGCTCCTACGAGCAGTACTTC.

The table lists this clonotype with a few counts. The chain employs TRBV10-3 and TRBJ2-5; no firm D call. The CDR3 extends over 14 amino acids. Trimming took 6 bases from V and 3 from J, leaving 14 bases between them. Per germline, CDR1 ENHRY and CDR2 SYGVKD. CDR3 residues: CAISAPAEEETQYF. The DNA for the CDR3 is TGTGCCATCAGCGCTCCGGCGGAAGAAGAGACCCAGTACTTC.

The chain links TRBV6-1 to TRBJ2-1; TRBD1 is a possible D gene (6 bases). The CDR3 loop spans 16 amino acids. V gave up 3 bases and J gave up 3 bases, with 15 bases separating them. CDR1 and CDR2 (germline): MNHNS, SASEGT. The CDR3 DNA sequence: TGTGCCAGCAGTGACTGGACAGCCAAGAACTACAATGAGCAGTTCTTC. Translated: CASSDWTAKNYNEQFF.

The chain joins TRBV7-6 to TRBJ1-1; D is unresolved. Germline CDR1 is SGHVS and CDR2 is FNYEAQ. Trimming pared 4 bases from V and 1 base from J, leaving 13 bases between. The CDR3 is 15 amino acids. Here the CDR3 DNA reads TGTGCCAGCAGCTACTCCATGGGTTCGAACACTGAAGCTTTCTTT. Translated: CASSYSMGSNTEAFF.

This clonotype has a handful of counts. The chain joins TRBV5-4 to TRBJ2-2; 15 nucleotides agree with TRBD2. In germline, CDR1 is SGHNT, CDR2 YYREEE (reference sequence). The CDR3 extends over 21 amino acids. With 0 bases clipped from V and 3 bases from J, the junction kept 12 bases outside the gene matches. CDR3 in amino acids: CASSLVSPHGLAGGYTGELFF. CDR3 DNA sequence: TGTGCCAGCAGCTTGGTATCCCCCCATGGACTAGCGGGAGGGTACACCGGGGAGCTGTTTTTT.

For this clonotype: A read error is possible here, since a much larger clone lies one base away. This chain links TRBV7-8 with TRBJ2-7, with D possibly TRBD1 on 5 matching bases. This CDR3 is 14 amino acids long. The germline gives CDR1 SGHVS, CDR2 FQNEAQ. CDR3 nucleotide sequence: TGTGTCAGCAGCTTAACAGGAACTACCTACGAGCAGTACTTC. It yields the protein CVSSLTGTTYEQYF. Full variable domain (missing parts from reference TRBV7-8 and TRBJ2-7): GAGVSQSPRYKVAKRGQDVALRCDPISGHVSLFWYQQALGQGPEFLTYFQNEAQLDKSGLPSDRFFAERPEGSVSTLKIQRTQQEDSAVYLCVSSLTGTTYEQYFGPGTRLTVT.

This clonotype was observed a handful of times. This chain joins TRBV7-9 and TRBJ2-3; 7 positions agree with TRBD1. This CDR3 is 16 amino acids long. Germline lookup yields CDR1 SEHNR and CDR2 FQNEAQ (reference sequence). J gave up 3 bases and V 6 bases, and 12 bases lay outside the gene matches. For the CDR3, the DNA is TGTGCCAGCAGTGCCTCCGGGACAGTTATAACAGATACGCAGTATTTT. It specifies CASSASGTVITDTQYF.

The rearrangement joins TRBV6-1 to TRBJ2-7, with TRBD2 as a possible D gene (5 bases). Germline V gene sequence: CDR1 MNHNS, CDR2 SASEGT. The CDR3 length is 13 residues. Trimming cost V 6 bases and J 7 bases, with 16 bases left between them. The CDR3 coding sequence is TGTGCCAGCAGAGCGGACGGGCCTTGGGAGCAGTACTTC. Translating gives CASRADGPWEQYF.

The V call is TRBV5-6, the J call TRBJ2-7; the match to TRBD2 covers 14 bases. This CDR3 is built from 18 residues. Germline trimming cut 4 bases from V and 2 bases from J; bases unmatched to any gene: 11. Germline V gene sequence: CDR1 SGHDT, CDR2 YYEEEE. The CDR3 nucleotides are TGTGCCAGCAGCCCGGGACTAGCGGGAGATCTGTTCCCCTACGAGCAGTACTTC. Amino acid sequence: CASSPGLAGDLFPYEQYF.